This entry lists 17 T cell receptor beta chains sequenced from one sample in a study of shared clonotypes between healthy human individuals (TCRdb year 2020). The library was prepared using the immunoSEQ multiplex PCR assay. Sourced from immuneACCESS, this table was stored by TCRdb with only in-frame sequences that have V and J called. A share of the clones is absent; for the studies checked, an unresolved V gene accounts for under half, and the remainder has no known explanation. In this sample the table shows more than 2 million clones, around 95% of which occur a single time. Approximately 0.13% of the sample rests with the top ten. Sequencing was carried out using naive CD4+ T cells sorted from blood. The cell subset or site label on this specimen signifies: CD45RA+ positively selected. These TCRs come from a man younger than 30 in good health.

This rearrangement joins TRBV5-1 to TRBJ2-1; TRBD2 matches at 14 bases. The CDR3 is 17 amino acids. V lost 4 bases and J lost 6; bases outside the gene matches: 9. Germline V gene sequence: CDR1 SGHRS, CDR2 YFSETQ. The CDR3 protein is CASSLGTSGSGGNEQFF. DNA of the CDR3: TGCGCCAGCAGCCTAGGGACTAGCGGGAGTGGGGGCAATGAGCAGTTCTTC.

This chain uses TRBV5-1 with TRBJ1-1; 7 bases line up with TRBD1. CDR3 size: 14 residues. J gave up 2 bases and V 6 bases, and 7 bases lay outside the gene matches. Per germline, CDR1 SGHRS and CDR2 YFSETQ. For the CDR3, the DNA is TGCGCCAGCAACTTCGGGACAGCTAACACTGAAGCTTTCTTT. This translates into CASNFGTANTEAFF.

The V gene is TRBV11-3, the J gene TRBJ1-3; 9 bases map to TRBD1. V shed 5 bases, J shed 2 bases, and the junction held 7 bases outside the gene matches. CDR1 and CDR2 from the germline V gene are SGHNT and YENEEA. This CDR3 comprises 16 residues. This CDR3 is CASSPGTGKTGNTIYF. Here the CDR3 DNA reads TGTGCCAGCAGCCCCGGGACAGGGAAGACTGGAAACACCATATATTTT.

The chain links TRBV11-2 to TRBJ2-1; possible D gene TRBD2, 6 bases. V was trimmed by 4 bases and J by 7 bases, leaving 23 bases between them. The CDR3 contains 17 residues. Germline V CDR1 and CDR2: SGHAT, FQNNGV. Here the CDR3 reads CASSSISSGLIRNEQFF. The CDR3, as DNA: TGTGCCAGCAGCTCCATATCAAGCGGGCTGATACGAAATGAGCAGTTCTTC.

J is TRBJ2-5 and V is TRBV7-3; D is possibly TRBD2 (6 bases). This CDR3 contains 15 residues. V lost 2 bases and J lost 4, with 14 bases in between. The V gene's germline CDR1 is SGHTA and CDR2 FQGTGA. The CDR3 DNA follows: TGTGCCAGCAGCTTAGGAGGGGCAGGGAGAGAGACCCAGTACTTC. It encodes CASSLGGAGRETQYF. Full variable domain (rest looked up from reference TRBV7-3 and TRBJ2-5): GAGVSQTPSNKVTEKGKYVELRCDPISGHTALYWYRQSLGQGPEFLIYFQGTGAADDSGLPNDRFFAVRPEGSVSTLKIQRTERGDSAVYLCASSLGGAGRETQYFGPGTRLLVL.

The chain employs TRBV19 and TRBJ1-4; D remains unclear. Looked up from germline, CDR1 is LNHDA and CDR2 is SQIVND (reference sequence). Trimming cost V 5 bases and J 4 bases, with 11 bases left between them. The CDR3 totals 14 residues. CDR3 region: CASSYPSGNEKLFF. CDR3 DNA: TGTGCCAGTAGTTATCCCAGCGGTAATGAAAAACTGTTTTTT.

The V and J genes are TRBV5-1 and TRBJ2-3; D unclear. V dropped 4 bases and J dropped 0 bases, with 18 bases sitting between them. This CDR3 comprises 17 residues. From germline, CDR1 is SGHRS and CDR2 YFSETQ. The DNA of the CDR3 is TGCGCCAGCAGCCCTTTCGGGTGGGGATCTAGCACAGATACGCAGTATTTT. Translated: CASSPFGWGSSTDTQYF.

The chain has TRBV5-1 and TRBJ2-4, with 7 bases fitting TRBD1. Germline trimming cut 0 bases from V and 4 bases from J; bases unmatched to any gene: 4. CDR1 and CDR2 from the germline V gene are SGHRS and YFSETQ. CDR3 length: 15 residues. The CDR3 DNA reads TGCGCCAGCAGCTTGGGGGACAGCCTAAAAAACATTCAGTACTTC. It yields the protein CASSLGDSLKNIQYF.

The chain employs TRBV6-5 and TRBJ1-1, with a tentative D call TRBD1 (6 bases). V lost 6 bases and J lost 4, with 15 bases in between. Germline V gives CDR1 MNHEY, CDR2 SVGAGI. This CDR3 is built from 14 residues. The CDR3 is CASRRILGATEAFF. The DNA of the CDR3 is TGTGCCAGCAGGCGGATCTTGGGGGCCACTGAAGCTTTCTTT.

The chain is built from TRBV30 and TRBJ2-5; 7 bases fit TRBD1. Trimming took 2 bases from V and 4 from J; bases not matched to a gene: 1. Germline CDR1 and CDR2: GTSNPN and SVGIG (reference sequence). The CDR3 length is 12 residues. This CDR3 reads CAWSWTGETQYF. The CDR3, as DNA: TGTGCCTGGAGTTGGACAGGAGAGACCCAGTACTTC.

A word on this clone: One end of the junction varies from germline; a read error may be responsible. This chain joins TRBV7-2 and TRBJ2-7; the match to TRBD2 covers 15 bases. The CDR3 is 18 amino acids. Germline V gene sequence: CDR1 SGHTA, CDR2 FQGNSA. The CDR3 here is CASRLAGLAGGGSYEQYF. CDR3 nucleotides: TGTGCCAGCAGATTAGCGGGACTAGCGGGAGGAGGGTCCTACGAGCAGTACTTC.

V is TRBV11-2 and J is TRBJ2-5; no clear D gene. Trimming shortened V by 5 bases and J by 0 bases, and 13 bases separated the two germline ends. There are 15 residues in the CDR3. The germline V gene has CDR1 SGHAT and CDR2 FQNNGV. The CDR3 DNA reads TGTGCCAGCAGCCCCCGGGTGGTAAACCAAGAGACCCAGTACTTC. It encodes CASSPRVVNQETQYF.

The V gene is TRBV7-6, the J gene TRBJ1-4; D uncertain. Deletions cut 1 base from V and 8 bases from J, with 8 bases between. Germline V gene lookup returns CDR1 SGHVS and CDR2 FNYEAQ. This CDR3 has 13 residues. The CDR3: CASSLVVWEKLFF. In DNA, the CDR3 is TGTGCCAGCAGCTTAGTTGTTTGGGAAAAACTGTTTTTT. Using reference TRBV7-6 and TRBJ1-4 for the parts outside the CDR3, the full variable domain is GAGVSQSPRYKVTKRGQDVALRCDPISGHVSLYWYRQALGQGPEFLTYFNYEAQQDKSGLPNDRFSAERPEGSISTLTIQRTEQRDSAMYRCASSLVVWEKLFFGSGTQLSVL.

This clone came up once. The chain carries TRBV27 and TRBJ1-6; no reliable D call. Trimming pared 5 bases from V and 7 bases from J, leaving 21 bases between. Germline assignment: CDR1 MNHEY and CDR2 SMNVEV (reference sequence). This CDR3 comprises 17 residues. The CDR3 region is CASSPVPDLIGNSPLHF. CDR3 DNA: TGTGCCAGCAGTCCGGTCCCGGACCTCATTGGGAATTCACCCCTCCACTTT.

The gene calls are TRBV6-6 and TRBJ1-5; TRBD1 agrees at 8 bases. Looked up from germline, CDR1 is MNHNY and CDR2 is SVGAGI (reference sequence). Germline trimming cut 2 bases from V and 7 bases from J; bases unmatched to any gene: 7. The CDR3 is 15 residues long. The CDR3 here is CASSYASRGPQPQHF. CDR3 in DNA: TGTGCCAGCAGTTACGCCTCCAGGGGGCCCCAGCCCCAGCATTTT.

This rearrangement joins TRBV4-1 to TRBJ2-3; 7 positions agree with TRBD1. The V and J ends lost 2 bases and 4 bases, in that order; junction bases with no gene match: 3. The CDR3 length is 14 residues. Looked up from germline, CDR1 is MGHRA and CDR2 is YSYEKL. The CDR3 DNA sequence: TGCGCCAGCAGCCAATTCACAGGGGCAGATACGCAGTATTTT. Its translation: CASSQFTGADTQYF.

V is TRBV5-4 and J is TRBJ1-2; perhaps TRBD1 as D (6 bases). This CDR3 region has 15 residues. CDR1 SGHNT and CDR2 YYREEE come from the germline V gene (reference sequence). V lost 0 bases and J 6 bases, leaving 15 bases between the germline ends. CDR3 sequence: CASSLGPQGLNGYTF. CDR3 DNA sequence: TGTGCCAGCAGCTTGGGTCCTCAGGGGCTGAATGGCTACACCTTC.